This passage covers 16 T cell receptor beta chains from one sample sequenced in a study of CD8 T cells in Susac syndrome. RNA, at about 0.5 to 1 ug, was reverse transcribed with random hexamers. TCRdb passed the immunoSEQ multiplex PCR reads through MiXCR, listing each CDR3 protein once. The data show around 200,000 distinct CDR3 sequences, 95% seen once. The material sequenced was CD4+ T cells from PBMCs. Receptors were obtained from a human donor with multiple sclerosis.

The rearrangement joins TRBV29-1 to TRBJ1-2; 7 nucleotides line up with TRBD1. The germline CDR1 and CDR2 sequences are SQVTM and ANQGSEA. V lost 7 bases, J lost 9 bases, and 20 bases stayed unmatched. This CDR3 is 15 amino acids long. Written as DNA, the CDR3 is TGCAGCGCCCCGGAACAGGGGATGCGGGGGGGGCGCTACACCTTC. This codes for CSAPEQGMRGGRYTF. The whole variable domain, remainder taken from reference TRBV29-1 and TRBJ1-2, is SAVISQKPSRDICQRGTSLTIQCQVDSQVTMMFWYRQQPGQSLTLIATANQGSEATYESGFVIDKFPISRPNLTFSTLTVSNMSPEDSSIYLCSAPEQGMRGGRYTFGSGTRLTVV.

The chain employs TRBV3-1 and TRBJ1-1; D is ambiguous. The CDR3 consists of 11 residues. Looked up from germline, CDR1 is LGHDT and CDR2 is YNNKEL (reference sequence). The V end was cut by 4 bases, the J end by 7 bases, with 7 bases between. The CDR3 spells CASSLGVEAFF. DNA of the CDR3: TGTGCCAGCAGCCTCGGGGTTGAAGCTTTCTTT.

The genes are TRBV3-1 and TRBJ1-2; D is perhaps TRBD1 (6 bases). The length of the CDR3 is 18 residues. Germline lookup yields CDR1 LGHDT and CDR2 YNNKEL (reference sequence). Trimming took off 1 base at V and 4 bases at J, with 22 bases between the two ends. DNA for the CDR3: TGTGCCAGCAGCCAAGTCTCTCCCTTTGCGAGGGGGGGCTATGGCTACACCTTC. Protein: CASSQVSPFARGGYGYTF.

This chain links TRBV29-1 with TRBJ1-6; TRBD1 matches 8 bases. CDR3 length: 15 amino acids. V lost 7 bases to trimming and J lost 1 base; unmatched junction nucleotides: 6. Germline V gene lookup returns CDR1 SQVTM and CDR2 ANQGSEA. CDR3 sequence (DNA): TGCAGCGCCCGACAGGGGAGTTCCTATAATTCACCCCTCCACTTT. Its protein is CSARQGSSYNSPLHF.

V is TRBV3-1 and J is TRBJ1-5; D not certain. The ends were cut back, 3 bases at V and 5 bases at J, with 14 bases in the middle. Per the germline V gene, CDR1 is LGHDT and CDR2 is YNNKEL (reference sequence). The CDR3 runs to 15 residues. The CDR3: CASSQDSTTYQPQHF. For the CDR3, the DNA is TGTGCCAGCAGCCAGGATTCTACCACGTATCAGCCCCAGCATTTT.

The chain employs TRBV3-1 and TRBJ1-1; no clear D. The V gene's germline CDR1 is LGHDT and CDR2 YNNKEL (reference sequence). V was clipped by 4 bases and J by 6 bases, with 12 bases between them. The CDR3 has 13 amino acids. The CDR3 DNA reads as TGTGCCAGCAGCCGATCAGTGACTTCTGAAGCTTTCTTT. This sequence encodes CASSRSVTSEAFF. The whole variable domain, filled in from reference TRBV3-1 and TRBJ1-1, reads DTAVSQTPKYLVTQMGNDKSIKCEQNLGHDTMYWYKQDSKKFLKIMFSYNNKELIINETVPNRFSPKSPDKAHLNLHINSLELGDSAVYFCASSRSVTSEAFFGQGTRLTVV.

V and J are TRBV29-1 and TRBJ1-1, with D hard to call. Germline V CDR1 and CDR2: SQVTM, ANQGSEA. The CDR3 loop spans 13 amino acids. Trimming pared 2 bases from V and 2 bases from J, leaving 9 bases between. CDR3 sequence (DNA): TGCAGCGTTGAACCCAGCTTTAACACTGAAGCTTTCTTT. This encodes CSVEPSFNTEAFF. The whole variable domain, remainder taken from reference TRBV29-1 and TRBJ1-1, is SAVISQKPSRDICQRGTSLTIQCQVDSQVTMMFWYRQQPGQSLTLIATANQGSEATYESGFVIDKFPISRPNLTFSTLTVSNMSPEDSSIYLCSVEPSFNTEAFFGQGTRLTVV.

The gene calls are TRBV3-1 and TRBJ2-4; TRBD1 agrees at 10 bases. Trimming at V came to 3 bases and at J to 5 bases, leaving 7 bases not matched to a gene. Germline V lookup: CDR1 LGHDT, CDR2 YNNKEL (reference sequence). The CDR3 extends over 16 amino acids. This CDR3 reads CASSHSGTGAQNIQYF. The CDR3 DNA is TGTGCCAGCAGCCACTCCGGGACAGGGGCCCAAAACATTCAGTACTTC.

CDR3 sequence: CASIAATGYEQYV. Written as DNA, the CDR3 is TGTGCCAGCATCGCGGCCACAGGCTACGAGCAGTACGTC. V is TRBV6-1 and J is TRBJ2-7, with D perhaps matching TRBD1 (5 bases). This CDR3 is built from 13 residues. Trimming cost V 7 bases and J 3 bases, with 13 bases left between them. The germline gives CDR1 MNHNS, CDR2 SASEGT.

The chain joins TRBV12-3 or TRBV12-4 to TRBJ1-2, with 11 bases that match TRBD1. The trim removed 5 bases at V and 6 bases at J, leaving 8 bases unmatched. This CDR3 comprises 15 residues. The CDR3 sequence: CASSPDRGRNNGYTF. The CDR3 DNA reads TGTGCCAGCAGTCCGGACAGGGGGCGCAATAATGGCTACACCTTC.

This chain uses TRBV15 with TRBJ1-1, with TRBD1 matching over 8 bases. Germline CDR1 is LNHNV and CDR2 is YYDKDF (reference sequence). The CDR3 spans 15 residues. V dropped 0 bases and J dropped 5; count of bases not matched to a gene: 5. The CDR3 sequence is CATSRDLQGATEAFF. For the CDR3, the DNA is TGTGCCACCAGCAGAGATCTTCAGGGGGCAACTGAAGCTTTCTTT.

The chain joins TRBV20-1 to TRBJ2-3; 7 bases agree with TRBD2. Unmatched junction bases numbered 7, after V lost 6 bases and J lost 1 base. The CDR3 sequence is 14 residues long. Germline values: CDR1 DFQATT, CDR2 SNEGSKA (reference sequence). The CDR3 loop reads CSARSRGGTDTQYF. The DNA of the CDR3 is TGCAGTGCGCGTAGTCGGGGGGGCACAGATACGCAGTATTTT.

This chain uses TRBV3-1 with TRBJ1-2; D not resolved. Germline V gives CDR1 LGHDT, CDR2 YNNKEL (reference sequence). There are 14 residues in the CDR3. V dropped 1 base and J dropped 2 bases, with 8 bases sitting between them. CDR3 residues: CASSQGRNNYGYTF. For the CDR3, the DNA is TGTGCCAGCAGCCAAGGCCGCAACAACTATGGCTACACCTTC.

This clonotype was seen just once. The chain links TRBV13 to TRBJ1-2, with no clear D. This CDR3 contains 15 residues. Germline loops: CDR1 PRHDT, CDR2 FYEKMQ (reference sequence). Trimming shortened V by 2 bases and J by 3 bases, and 13 bases separated the two germline ends. Here the CDR3 DNA reads TGTGCCAGCAGCTTACCCACCCAGGCGGACTATGGCTACACCTTC. Its protein product is CASSLPTQADYGYTF.

V usage is TRBV5-4 and J usage is TRBJ2-1, with D tentatively TRBD2 (5 bases). CDR1 and CDR2 from the germline V gene are SGHNT and YYREEE (reference sequence). The CDR3 is made up of 15 amino acids. The V and J ends lost 0 bases and 1 base respectively, with 8 bases between them. The CDR3 spells CASSLDAGSYNEQFF. CDR3 nucleotides: TGTGCCAGCAGCTTGGATGCGGGTTCCTACAATGAGCAGTTCTTC.

The rearrangement links TRBV20-1 to TRBJ2-5; no reliable D call. V lost 0 bases to trimming and J lost 4 bases, with 6 bases between them. CDR1 and CDR2 from the germline V gene are DFQATT and SNEGSKA (reference sequence). This CDR3 has 12 residues. The CDR3 here is CSAREGAETQYF. The CDR3 nucleotides are TGCAGTGCTAGAGAGGGCGCAGAGACCCAGTACTTC.